The clone carrying this TCR beta chain was observed at least ten times. Its antigen is unknown. The data derive from a study of T cells in Graves' hyperthyroidism and ophthalmopathy. Study conclusions and caveats: Classification by a 13 V-J model distinguished ophthalmopathy from stable hyperthyroidism. Blood samples included most of the expanded thyroid clonotypes exceeding 0.001. Ophthalmopathy was model-predicted a median roughly 6.3 months pre-onset.

Researchers amplified the TCR beta CDR3 regions from RNA transcripts. An initial round of RT-PCR targeting the TCR CDR3 relied on the HTBI primer set. TCRdb reanalysed the multiplex PCR reads using MiXCR and keeps one entry per CDR3 protein. The data contain about 380,000 distinct CDR3 sequences, 18% of them singletons. The germline V gene has CDR1 SEHNR and CDR2 FQNEAQ (reference sequence). Deletions cut 4 bases from V and 2 bases from J, with 13 bases between. The CDR3 length is 15 residues. This receptor was taken from a man aged 18 to 30 with Graves' ophthalmopathy. The rearrangement uses TRBV7-9 and TRBJ2-3, with a tentative D call TRBD2 (7 bases). Sequenced input: blood. The CDR3 DNA reads TGTGCCAGCAGCTCCCGGGGGGCCCCCACAGATACGCAGTATTTT. Amino acid sequence: CASSSRGAPTDTQYF. Full variable domain (rest looked up from reference TRBV7-9 and TRBJ2-3): DTGVSQNPRHKITKRGQNVTFRCDPISEHNRLYWYRQTLGQGPEFLTYFQNEAQLEKSRLLSDRFSAERPKGSFSTLEIQRTEQGDSAMYLCASSSRGAPTDTQYFGPGTRLTVL.